This T cell receptor (beta chain) was documented in a study of blood T cell repertoires in COVID-19. Germline V gene lookup returns CDR1 SGHTA and CDR2 FQGTGA. The length of the CDR3 is 15 residues. Trimming took 4 bases from V and 6 from J; bases not matched to a gene: 4. In the authors' workflow: Using reference gene primer amplification, nucleated cell counts were estimated. Here immunoSEQ multiplex PCR was the method, and the copy in TCRdb shows in-frame clones only, minus some. V and J calls and clone size are given by that table; D and trimming were obtained from the DNA. The sample includes 65,000 to 95,000 clones, roughly 82% of them seen just once.

Sequencing was carried out using peripheral blood. The chain employs TRBV7-3 and TRBJ2-1, with 12 bases aligning to TRBD1. The sequence was obtained from a woman aged 45-59 years with acute or convalescent COVID-19. DNA for the CDR3: TGTGCCAGCAGCTCCGGGACAGGGGGCTTCAATGAGCAGTTCTTC. This gives the protein CASSSGTGGFNEQFF.